A selection of T cell receptor beta chains follows, all from one sample in a study of T cells in Graves' hyperthyroidism and ophthalmopathy. Using its own MiXCR run on the multiplex PCR reads, TCRdb lists one record per CDR3 protein. Of around 360,000 distinct CDR3 sequences listed, around 15% are singletons. Sequencing input: blood. Receptor source: a woman aged 55-70 years with Graves' ophthalmopathy. Both conserved end residues are part of each CDR3. A D gene is named only where the DNA matches it firmly. Some rows have no size entry. The others give once, few or many, or a class for an expanded clone.

j_call,d_call,clone_size,v_call,cdr3_nt,cdr3_aa
TRBJ2-5,TRBD2,many,TRBV7-6,TGTGCCAGCAGCTCCCTTAGCGGGACCTGGGAGACCCAGTACTTC,CASSSLSGTWETQYF
TRBJ2-5,TRBD2,many,TRBV28,TGTGCCAGCACGGCTAGCGGGGACTGGGAGAAGACCCAGTACTTC,CASTASGDWEKTQYF
TRBJ2-1,TRBD1,few,TRBV7-9,TGTGCCAGCAGCACCAGGACAGGGTTGCAGTTCTTC,CASSTRTGLQFF
TRBJ1-4,TRBD1,many,TRBV30,TGTGCCTGGAGTGCAGGGACAGGAACTAATGAAAAACTGTTTTTT,CAWSAGTGTNEKLFF
TRBJ1-5,-,many,TRBV12-5,TGTGCTAGTGGTTTGGACCTCCCCCCACGCAATCAGCCCCAGCATTTT,CASGLDLPPRNQPQHF
TRBJ2-7,-,-,TRBV20-1,TGCAGTGCTAGGAGGCGGAACAACGAGCAGTACTTC,CSARRRNNEQYF
TRBJ2-5,TRBD1,-,TRBV5-1,TGCGCCAGCAGCCCTGACAGGGGCGACGAGACCCAGTACTTC,CASSPDRGDETQYF
TRBJ2-5,-,many,TRBV7-2,TGTGCCAGCAGCTTAGGGGTGGGAGAGACCCAGTACTTC,CASSLGVGETQYF
TRBJ2-1,TRBD2,-,TRBV2,TGTGCCAGCAGTGAGGGACTAGCGGGAGGGCCGGGTGAGCAGTTCTTC,CASSEGLAGGPGEQFF
TRBJ2-7,-,once,TRBV20-1,TGCAGTGCTGGGACTCTTCTTATCGGAGAGCAGTACTTC,CSAGTLLIGEQYF
TRBJ1-1,-,-,TRBV5-5,TGTGCCAGCAGCCGGGGGGGGGTTACTGAAGCTTTCTTT,CASSRGGVTEAFF
TRBJ2-4,-,many,TRBV20-1,TGCAGTGCTAGAGATCAAGGTGGGGTGCAGAGAAACATTCAGTACTTC,CSARDQGGVQRNIQYF
TRBJ2-7,TRBD2,many,TRBV7-2,TGTGCCAGCCCCACGACTAGCGGGAGATCCTACGAGCAGTACTTC,CASPTTSGRSYEQYF
TRBJ2-3,TRBD2,-,TRBV7-2,TGTGCCAGCAGCTTAGTTGAGACTAGCGGCACAGATACGCAGTATTTT,CASSLVETSGTDTQYF
TRBJ2-7,TRBD2,-,TRBV12-3/TRBV12-4,TGTGCCGGCAGCTCCGGGACTAGCGGGGGTAGCGAGCAGTACTTC,CAGSSGTSGGSEQYF
TRBJ2-1,TRBD2,-,TRBV9,TGTGCCAGCAGCCCTATCGTAGCGGGAGGGCCCTATGAGCAGTTCTTC,CASSPIVAGGPYEQFF
TRBJ2-5,-,many,TRBV4-1,TGCGCCAGCAGCCAAGGTAGCGGTCAAGAGACCCAGTACTTC,CASSQGSGQETQYF
TRBJ2-3,TRBD2,many,TRBV11-1,TGTGCCAGCAGCCGCCTTACGCTAGCGGGAGAAGATACGCAGTATTTT,CASSRLTLAGEDTQYF
TRBJ2-7,-,many,TRBV6-1,TGTGCCAGCAGGACCGGGGACGGCTCCTACGAGCAGTACTTC,CASRTGDGSYEQYF
TRBJ1-1,-,-,TRBV12-5,TGTGCTAGTGGTTTGCAAGCTATGACTGAAGCTTTCTTT,CASGLQAMTEAFF
TRBJ2-1,TRBD2,-,TRBV7-2,TGTGCCAGCAGCCCACTCCTAGCGGGAGGCCGTGGCAATGAGCAGTTCTTC,CASSPLLAGGRGNEQFF
TRBJ2-7,-,many,TRBV11-2,TGTGCCAGCAGCCACACCGAACGGAGTGAGCAGTACTTC,CASSHTERSEQYF
TRBJ2-5,-,many,TRBV12-3/TRBV12-4,TGTGCCAGCACCGAAGGGGCTACCCAAGAGACCCAGTACTTC,CASTEGATQETQYF
TRBJ2-1,TRBD2,many,TRBV2,TGTGCCAGCAGGAGCGGGAGGGTCAATGAGCAGTTCTTC,CASRSGRVNEQFF
TRBJ2-1,-,many,TRBV24-1,TGTGCCACCAGTGATACCCGGGAGCCCACCAATGAGCAGTTCTTC,CATSDTREPTNEQFF
TRBJ1-2,-,many,TRBV2,TGTGCCAGCAGTGAAGCGAGTAACTATGGCTACACCTTC,CASSEASNYGYTF
TRBJ1-4,-,-,TRBV9,TGTGCCAGCAGCGCCACGGGACCTAATCCCTTGAGACTGTTTTTT,CASSATGPNPLRLFF
TRBJ2-2,TRBD2,few,TRBV10-3,TGTGCCATCAGTGAGGCGACTAGCGGGAATTTATGGACCGGGGAGCTGTTTTTT,CAISEATSGNLWTGELFF
TRBJ2-5,-,many,TRBV3-1,TGTGCCAGCAGCCAAGGTCACGGAGGGGAGACCCAGTACTTC,CASSQGHGGETQYF
TRBJ2-7,TRBD2,many,TRBV20-1,TGCAGTGCTGAGGAAGCGGGAAACTACGAGCAGTACTTC,CSAEEAGNYEQYF
TRBJ2-2,TRBD1,-,TRBV6-1,TGTGCCAGCGGGAGGACAGGGGGCTGGAACACCGGGGAGCTGTTTTTT,CASGRTGGWNTGELFF
TRBJ2-4,TRBD2,-,TRBV28,TGTGCCAGCAGTTCCCCCACTAGCGGGAGCGACATTCAGTACTTC,CASSSPTSGSDIQYF
TRBJ1-2,-,few,TRBV7-9,TGTGCCAGCAGCTCAGCCCGGGGCTACACCTTC,CASSSARGYTF
TRBJ2-3,TRBD1,many,TRBV24-1,TGTGCCACCAGTGAGATGACAGGGGACGAGGCAGATACGCAGTATTTT,CATSEMTGDEADTQYF
TRBJ2-1,TRBD2,-,TRBV5-1,TGCGCCAGCAGCGAAACTAGCGCAACTTACAATGAGCAGTTCTTC,CASSETSATYNEQFF
TRBJ1-2,-,few,TRBV5-5,TGTGCCAGCAGCTTTGATGGGAGGGGGAACGGCTACACCTTC,CASSFDGRGNGYTF
TRBJ2-1,TRBD2,-,TRBV15,TGTGCCACCAGCCCCCTCGCGAGCGGGAATCTAAATGAGCAGTTCTTC,CATSPLASGNLNEQFF
TRBJ2-1,TRBD2,-,TRBV10-2,TGCGCCAGCAGTGAAGAGGGGACTAGCGGTTACTACAATGAGCAGTTCTTC,CASSEEGTSGYYNEQFF
TRBJ2-5,TRBD2,-,TRBV9,TGTGCCAGCAGCCCGCATGGGACTAGCAAGACCCAGTACTTC,CASSPHGTSKTQYF
TRBJ2-1,TRBD2,once,TRBV27,TGTGCCAACAGTTTTCTCAGAGCGGGAGGGGCGTATGAGCAGTTCTTC,CANSFLRAGGAYEQFF
TRBJ1-2,TRBD1,many,TRBV3-1,TGTGCCAGCAGCCAAGTTTCCGGGACAGGGTATGATGGCTACACCTTC,CASSQVSGTGYDGYTF
TRBJ1-5,TRBD1,many,TRBV12-5,TGTGCTAGTGTTTGGACCCGGGACAGGGCGTATAGCAATCAGCCCCAGCATTTT,CASVWTRDRAYSNQPQHF
TRBJ2-6,-,many,TRBV6-2/TRBV6-3,TGTGCCAGCTTGCACGGCACGGGGGCCAACGTCCTGACTTTC,CASLHGTGANVLTF
TRBJ2-1,TRBD2,few,TRBV5-6,TGTGCCAGCAGCGGCCCAGCGGGAGATTCCTACAATGAGCAGTTCTTC,CASSGPAGDSYNEQFF
TRBJ2-3,TRBD2,many,TRBV27,TGTGCCAGCCTGAGACTAGCGGGAGGGCAGGGTACGCAGTATTTT,CASLRLAGGQGTQYF
TRBJ2-7,TRBD2,-,TRBV4-1,TGCGCCAGCAGCCATCCACTAGCGGATAGGTCCTACGAGCAGTACTTC,CASSHPLADRSYEQYF
TRBJ2-2,-,many,TRBV7-2,TGTGCCAGCATCCGGGTTCACGGGACCGGGGAGCTGTTTTTT,CASIRVHGTGELFF
TRBJ2-6,-,-,TRBV6-1,TGTGCCAGCAGTGAAAGGTTCTCTGGGACCAACGTCCTGACTTTC,CASSERFSGTNVLTF
TRBJ2-2,-,few,TRBV4-2,TGTGCCAGCACCCAGCGGGCGAACACCGGGGAGCTGTTTTTT,CASTQRANTGELFF
TRBJ2-5,TRBD2,-,TRBV18,TGTGCCAGCTCATCCGGACTAGCGGAATCCCAAGAGACCCAGTACTTC,CASSSGLAESQETQYF
TRBJ1-1,-,many,TRBV18,TGTGCCAGCTCACCAACCCGGGACACTGAAGCTTTCTTT,CASSPTRDTEAFF